This TCR beta chain was sequenced during a study of CD8+ T cells in alopecia areata. General observations from the study: Alphabeta T cells residing in normal skin are also sequenced in scalp samples.

Reverse transcription of extracted RNA yielded cDNA, which provided the sequencing template. Method: immunoSEQ multiplex PCR; TCRdb's copy keeps in-frame clones and lacks some. The data contain approximately 59,000 clones, 45% to 55% of them singletons. Individuals with alopecia areata gave both lesional scalp punch biopsies and peripheral blood for collection. This clone was recorded once. No antigen is known for it. The V end was cut by 6 bases, the J end by 0 bases, with 11 bases between. The CDR3 covers 14 residues. From germline, CDR1 is KGHSH and CDR2 LQKENI. The specimen was CD8+ T cells sorted from blood, collected at week 0. This TCR derives from a human donor with alopecia areata. The chain links TRBV18 to TRBJ2-5; weak D call: TRBD2 (6 bases). The CDR3 bases are TGTGCCAGCTCGACGGGACTGGACCAAGAGACCCAGTACTTC. Amino acid sequence: CASSTGLDQETQYF.